This T cell receptor beta chain was retrieved from a study of early T cells in non-severe SARS-CoV-2 infection. From the 5' RACE reads, TCRdb called clonotypes with MiXCR, one entry per CDR3 protein. In the table there are 25,000 to 35,000 distinct CDR3 sequences, 3% to 4% of which are singletons. Sequencing input: whole blood. This sequence was found in an adult who was a healthcare worker with PCR-confirmed SARS-CoV-2 infection or an uninfected control (not recorded which).

The CDR3: CASSFHGDDSPLHF. The CDR3 region has the DNA TGTGCCAGCAGTTTTCACGGGGACGATTCACCCCTCCACTTT. V gene TRBV12-3 or TRBV12-4 combines with J gene TRBJ1-6; maybe TRBD1 (5 bases). V lost 3 bases to trimming and J lost 8 bases, with 11 bases between them. This CDR3 is 14 amino acids long.